A selection of T cell receptor beta chains follows, all from one sample in a study of T cell responses to AZD1222 COVID-19 vaccine. Profiled with immunoSEQ multiplex PCR; TCRdb holds only in-frame clones, not every one. The sample has about 110,000 clones; more than 85% are singletons. The sequenced sample was peripheral blood, obtained on day 0 of AZD1222 vaccination. The receptors were gathered from an adult in good health. Each CDR3 is given with its conserved first and last residue. A D gene is named only where the DNA matches it firmly. Clone size is shown for a subset of rows, as once, few, many or a class of expanded clone.

j_gene	d_gene	abundance	v_gene	CDR3aa	CDR3nt
TRBJ2-7	TRBD1	-	TRBV11-2	CASSFSPGQGSYEQYF	TGTGCCAGCAGCTTTTCTCCGGGACAGGGGTCCTACGAGCAGTACTTC
TRBJ1-1	TRBD1	-	TRBV7-2	CASSPTLQGGAFF	TGTGCCAGCAGCCCGACTTTACAGGGGGGAGCTTTCTTT
TRBJ2-7	-	-	TRBV10-3	CAISESGTPEQYF	TGTGCCATCAGTGAGTCCGGGACTCCCGAGCAGTACTTC
TRBJ2-2	-	-	TRBV6-5	CASSRGGKGTGELFF	TGTGCCAGCAGCCGCGGAGGGAAGGGCACCGGGGAGCTGTTTTTT
TRBJ2-1	TRBD2	-	TRBV19	CASSLGLADNEQFF	TGTGCCAGTAGCCTTGGACTAGCGGACAATGAGCAGTTCTTC
TRBJ2-1	-	-	TRBV9	CASSVGGSTSYNEQFF	TGTGCCAGCAGCGTAGGAGGGTCTACATCCTACAATGAGCAGTTCTTC
TRBJ2-1	TRBD1	-	TRBV11-3	CASSGDSKVQFF	TGTGCCAGCAGCGGGGACAGTAAGGTGCAGTTCTTC
TRBJ1-2	-	-	TRBV7-9	CASSFSRGAGNVGYTF	TGTGCCAGCAGCTTCAGCAGAGGGGCAGGGAATGTCGGCTACACCTTC
TRBJ2-7	-	-	TRBV30	CAWSIGGLNYEQYF	TGTGCCTGGAGTATAGGAGGACTAAACTACGAGCAGTACTTC
TRBJ2-3	-	-	TRBV27	CASSPSWSTRRTDTQYF	TGTGCCAGCAGTCCCTCCTGGTCGACCAGGCGCACAGATACGCAGTATTTT
TRBJ2-7	-	-	TRBV11-2	CASSLDLLRDEQYF	TGTGCCAGCAGCTTAGATCTGCTAAGGGACGAGCAGTACTTC
TRBJ2-3	-	-	TRBV2	CASSTGLLPTDTQYF	TGTGCCAGCAGTACGGGACTTTTACCCACAGATACGCAGTATTTT
TRBJ2-7	TRBD2	-	TRBV7-2	CASSLVAGASYEQYF	TGTGCCAGCAGCTTAGTAGCGGGGGCTTCCTACGAGCAGTACTTC
TRBJ1-1	TRBD1	-	TRBV29-1	CSVDQIQGGNTEAFF	TGCAGCGTTGACCAGATACAGGGGGGGAACACTGAAGCTTTCTTT
TRBJ1-1	-	-	TRBV11-2	CASSFTLNTEAFF	TGTGCCAGCAGCTTCACACTCAACACTGAAGCTTTCTTT
TRBJ2-4	-	-	TRBV4-3	CASSQDLREWGGKNIQYF	TGCGCCAGCAGCCAAGATCTCAGGGAGTGGGGCGGGAAAAACATTCAGTACTTC
TRBJ1-3	-	-	TRBV7-2	CASSLVRGGENTIYF	TGTGCCAGCAGCTTAGTTCGGGGAGGCGAAAACACCATATATTTT
TRBJ1-2	-	-	TRBV7-9	CASSLTGAHDYGYTF	TGTGCCAGCAGCTTGACCGGGGCCCATGACTATGGCTACACCTTC
TRBJ1-4	-	-	TRBV4-3	CASSQARRGEKLFF	TGCGCCAGCAGCCAGGCCCGGAGAGGGGAAAAACTGTTTTTT
TRBJ2-1	-	-	TRBV7-8	CASGNSYNEQFF	TGTGCCAGCGGTAACTCCTACAATGAGCAGTTCTTC
TRBJ1-3	-	-	TRBV25-1	CASSEGGASGNTIYF	TGTGCCAGCAGTGAAGGGGGGGCTTCTGGAAACACCATATATTTT
TRBJ2-6	-	few	TRBV6-1	CASSETSGSGANVLTF	TGTGCCAGCAGTGAAACCTCCGGGTCTGGGGCCAACGTCCTGACTTTC
TRBJ1-1	TRBD1	-	TRBV6-5	CASSYQGTGLTEAFF	TGTGCCAGCAGTTACCAGGGGACAGGGCTCACTGAAGCTTTCTTT
TRBJ2-4	-	-	TRBV10-3	CAIRPEGGNIQYF	TGTGCCATCAGACCCGAGGGGGGGAACATTCAGTACTTC
TRBJ1-1	-	-	TRBV5-5	CASSLGRPMNTEAFF	TGTGCCAGCAGCTTGGGACGGCCGATGAACACTGAAGCTTTCTTT
TRBJ2-1	-	once	TRBV19	CASQGGAAYNEQFF	TGTGCCAGCCAGGGGGGGGCGGCCTACAATGAGCAGTTCTTC
TRBJ1-1	TRBD1	-	TRBV3-1/TRBV3-2	CASSQPGTGRGAFF	TGTGCCAGCAGCCAGCCCGGGACAGGGCGGGGAGCTTTCTTT
TRBJ2-3	TRBD2	-	TRBV9	CASGSGRDPDTQYF	TGTGCCAGCGGTAGCGGGAGGGACCCAGATACGCAGTATTTT
TRBJ2-3	-	-	TRBV7-3	CASSLPGADTQYF	TGTGCCAGCAGCTTACCGGGTGCAGATACGCAGTATTTT
TRBJ2-1	-	-	TRBV11-3	CASSFSARNEQFF	TGTGCCAGCAGCTTTTCGGCACGCAATGAGCAGTTCTTC
TRBJ1-2	-	few	TRBV6-2/TRBV6-3	CASSYNGYGYTF	TGTGCCAGCAGTTACAACGGCTATGGCTACACCTTC
TRBJ2-3	-	-	TRBV5-4	CASRGLSADTQYF	TGTGCCAGCAGGGGACTGTCTGCAGATACGCAGTATTTT
TRBJ1-5	TRBD1	-	TRBV5-8	CASSFQQGVGNQPQHF	TGTGCCAGCAGCTTCCAACAGGGGGTCGGCAATCAGCCCCAGCATTTT
TRBJ2-5	-	-	TRBV14	CASSRTRETQYF	TGTGCCAGCAGCCGGACACGCGAGACCCAGTACTTC
TRBJ1-5	TRBD1	-	TRBV18	CASSDREHQPQHF	TGTGCCAGCTCCGACAGGGAACATCAGCCCCAGCATTTT
TRBJ2-5	-	-	TRBV6-2/TRBV6-3	CASSIQETQYF	TGTGCCAGCAGTATACAAGAGACCCAGTACTTC
TRBJ2-5	-	-	TRBV24-1	CATSDPLGAFQETQYF	TGTGCCACCAGTGATCCTCTCGGGGCGTTCCAAGAGACCCAGTACTTC
TRBJ2-5	-	-	TRBV5-4	CASSPDSGRETQYF	TGTGCCAGCAGCCCGGACAGTGGGCGGGAGACCCAGTACTTC
TRBJ1-5	-	-	TRBV19	CASSTQVNQPQHF	TGTGCCAGTAGTACGCAGGTCAATCAGCCCCAGCATTTT
TRBJ1-2	-	-	TRBV9	CASSETVNYGYTF	TGTGCCAGCAGCGAGACAGTTAACTATGGCTACACCTTC
TRBJ2-2	TRBD1	-	TRBV18	CASSPGTGAGELFF	TGTGCCAGCTCACCAGGGACAGGGGCCGGGGAGCTGTTTTTT
TRBJ1-1	-	-	TRBV7-9	CASSLSMNTEAFF	TGTGCCAGCAGCTTAAGTATGAACACTGAAGCTTTCTTT
TRBJ1-6	-	-	TRBV19	CASSISPSAPLHF	TGTGCCAGTAGTATATCTCCTTCAGCACCCCTCCACTTT
TRBJ2-1	TRBD2	-	TRBV24-1	CATSDPSGSSYNEQFF	TGTGCCACCAGTGACCCTAGCGGGAGCTCCTACAATGAGCAGTTCTTC
TRBJ1-3	-	-	TRBV15	CATSRYRRTNSGNTIYF	TGTGCCACCAGCAGGTACAGGAGGACTAACTCTGGAAACACCATATATTTT
TRBJ1-3	TRBD1	-	TRBV15	CATSYDRGGNTIYF	TGTGCCACCAGCTACGACAGGGGGGGAAACACCATATATTTT
TRBJ2-7	-	-	TRBV5-6	CASSLEGIGRSSYEQYF	TGTGCCAGCAGCTTAGAGGGTATAGGGAGGAGCTCCTACGAGCAGTACTTC
TRBJ2-3	-	-	TRBV6-5	CASSYSSTDTQYF	TGTGCCAGCAGTTACTCTTCAACAGATACGCAGTATTTT
TRBJ2-7	-	-	TRBV27	CASKRGLDEQYF	TGTGCCAGCAAAAGAGGATTGGACGAGCAGTACTTC
TRBJ1-6	-	few	TRBV5-1	CASSLLGGAGSPLHF	TGCGCCAGCAGCCTCTTAGGGGGGGCTGGGTCACCCCTCCACTTT
TRBJ1-2	-	-	TRBV9	CASSDRNKRGGYTF	TGTGCCAGCAGCGACCGAAACAAGCGAGGTGGCTACACCTTC
TRBJ2-1	-	few	TRBV6-4	CASSAAGHGEQFF	TGTGCCAGCAGTGCGGCGGGCCATGGTGAGCAGTTCTTC
TRBJ2-7	TRBD1	-	TRBV4-3	CASSQDGRGLGEQYF	TGCGCCAGCAGCCAAGATGGCAGGGGGCTCGGCGAGCAGTACTTC
TRBJ2-4	-	-	TRBV18	CASSPSEGAKNIQYF	TGTGCCAGCTCACCATCCGAGGGAGCCAAAAACATTCAGTACTTC